This is a list of T cell receptor beta chains from one sample in a study of shared clonotypes between healthy human individuals. Only in-frame clones appear in the TCRdb table, and some are missing; sequencing was by immunoSEQ multiplex PCR. The sample contains around 2,100,000 clones, roughly 95% of which appear only once. The specimen was naive CD8+ T cells sorted from blood. The receptors were sampled from a man aged 18 to 35 in good health. CDR3s include the opening cysteine and the closing phenylalanine or tryptophan. Each record gives: CDR3 protein, CDR3 DNA, D gene, clone size, V gene, J gene. The D gene is left open where the match is weak. Some rows have no size entry. The others give once, few or many, or a class for an expanded clone.

CDR3aa: CASSHAWGEEQYF
CDR3nt: TGCGCCAGCAGCCACGCCTGGGGTGAGGAGCAGTACTTC
d_gene: NA
abundance: once
v_gene: TRBV4-3
j_gene: TRBJ2-7

CDR3aa: CASSLNRGANEQYF
CDR3nt: TGTGCCAGCAGTTTAAACAGGGGGGCCAACGAGCAGTACTTC
d_gene: TRBD1
abundance: NA
v_gene: TRBV28
j_gene: TRBJ2-7

CDR3aa: CASSFVNEQYF
CDR3nt: TGTGCCAGCAGTTTTGTGAACGAGCAGTACTTC
d_gene: NA
abundance: NA
v_gene: TRBV28
j_gene: TRBJ2-7

CDR3aa: CASSFWLNYGYTF
CDR3nt: TGTGCCAGCAGCTTTTGGCTTAACTATGGCTACACCTTC
d_gene: NA
abundance: NA
v_gene: TRBV5-6
j_gene: TRBJ1-2

CDR3aa: CASSPSGTSIGNEQFF
CDR3nt: TGCGCCAGCAGCCCCTCCGGGACTAGTATAGGCAATGAGCAGTTCTTC
d_gene: TRBD2
abundance: NA
v_gene: TRBV5-1
j_gene: TRBJ2-1

CDR3aa: CASSFTASRQPQHF
CDR3nt: TGTGCCAGCAGTTTTACAGCGTCACGACAGCCCCAGCATTTT
d_gene: NA
abundance: NA
v_gene: TRBV6-5
j_gene: TRBJ1-5

CDR3aa: CASSVGQGSYNEQFF
CDR3nt: TGTGCCAGCAGTGTTGGACAGGGCTCCTACAATGAGCAGTTCTTC
d_gene: TRBD1
abundance: NA
v_gene: TRBV2
j_gene: TRBJ2-1

CDR3aa: CASSLMDSYNEQFF
CDR3nt: TGTGCCAGCAGCCTAATGGACTCCTACAATGAGCAGTTCTTC
d_gene: NA
abundance: NA
v_gene: TRBV27
j_gene: TRBJ2-1

CDR3aa: CASSLDWRLTDTQYF
CDR3nt: TGTGCCAGCAGCTTAGATTGGCGTCTCACAGATACGCAGTATTTT
d_gene: NA
abundance: NA
v_gene: TRBV11-2
j_gene: TRBJ2-3

CDR3aa: CASSISPGGDEQYF
CDR3nt: TGCGCCAGCAGCATCTCTCCAGGGGGCGACGAGCAGTACTTC
d_gene: TRBD1
abundance: NA
v_gene: TRBV4-1
j_gene: TRBJ2-7